A selection of T cell receptor beta chains follows, all from one sample in a study of blood T cell repertoires in COVID-19. Profiling relied on immunoSEQ multiplex PCR, and the TCRdb table lists in-frame clones only, not all of them. This repertoire shows fewer than 250,000 clones, 80% to 90% found once; its top ten account for over 9.5%. Input material: peripheral blood. The receptor set was obtained from a woman over 75 with COVID-19, enrolled during active disease. CDR3s include the opening cysteine and the closing phenylalanine or tryptophan. Fields, in order: J gene, D gene, V gene, clone size, CDR3 DNA, CDR3 protein. A D gene is named only where the DNA matches it firmly. Size values are once, few and many counts, or a class for expanded clones, and some rows have none.

>TRBJ2-1|.|TRBV27|few
TGTGCCAGCAGTTTTAGGGGGGGCGGGTTCGCGGATAGCTCCTACAATGAGCAGTTCTTC
CASSFRGGGFADSSYNEQFF
>TRBJ1-3|TRBD1|TRBV2|.
TGTGCCAGCGGGCACGGACAGGGTACAAACACCATATATTTT
CASGHGQGTNTIYF
>TRBJ2-1|TRBD1|TRBV6-5|.
TGTGCCAGCAGTTTCGCAGGGGGTAATGAGCAGTTCTTC
CASSFAGGNEQFF
>TRBJ2-1|TRBD1|TRBV13|once
TGTGCCAGCAGCTTAAGACAGGGGTGGAACAATGAGCAGTTCTTC
CASSLRQGWNNEQFF
>TRBJ2-5|TRBD1|TRBV7-8|.
TGTGCCAGCAGCTTCCAGGGGGAAGAGACCCAGTACTTC
CASSFQGEETQYF
>TRBJ2-2|.|TRBV6-5|.
TGTGCCAGCAGTTGGAGGGCAGGGTACACCGGGGAGCTGTTTTTT
CASSWRAGYTGELFF
>TRBJ1-2|TRBD1|TRBV14|once
TGTGCCAGCAGCCAAGTTTTGTCCAAGACCGGGACAGGGGCTCATGGCTACACCTTC
CASSQVLSKTGTGAHGYTF
>TRBJ2-2|.|TRBV18|.
TGTGCCAGCTCACCACTAGCGTCCACCGGGGAGCTGTTTTTT
CASSPLASTGELFF
>TRBJ1-5|.|TRBV2|once
TGTGCCAGCCATGGCACCATGAATCAGCCCCAGCATTTT
CASHGTMNQPQHF
>TRBJ2-3|TRBD2|TRBV4-2|.
TGTGCCAGCAGCCATCGCCCTGGGGGGGGGACAGATACGCAGTATTTT
CASSHRPGGGTDTQYF
>TRBJ1-2|.|TRBV3-1/TRBV3-2|.
TGTGCCAGCAGCCTCAGGGTTAACTATGGCTACACCTTC
CASSLRVNYGYTF
>TRBJ2-2|.|TRBV9|.
TGTGCCAGCAGCGTTATGCAGAGCGGCGGGGAGCTGTTTTTT
CASSVMQSGGELFF
>TRBJ2-3|.|TRBV15|.
TGTGCCACCAGGGAGGGGTACACAGATACGCAGTATTTT
CATREGYTDTQYF
>TRBJ2-3|.|TRBV28|once
TGTGCCGGAGGGGGCAGCACAGATACGCAGTATTTT
CAGGGSTDTQYF
>TRBJ2-5|.|TRBV6-2/TRBV6-3|.
TGTGCCAGCAGTCGAGAGACCCAGTACTTC
CASSRETQYF
>TRBJ2-1|TRBD1|TRBV4-3|once
TGCGCCAGCAGCCAAGACTTTCAGGGGGCGCTCACCTACAATGAGCAGTTCTTC
CASSQDFQGALTYNEQFF
>TRBJ2-3|TRBD2|TRBV5-1|.
TGCGCCAGCAGTGCGGGGGGAACAGATACGCAGTATTTT
CASSAGGTDTQYF
>TRBJ2-2|.|TRBV10-3|once
TGTGCCATCAGGTCGACTGGGGGGGCGATCACCGGGGAGCTGTTTTTT
CAIRSTGGAITGELFF
>TRBJ1-2|.|TRBV28|.
TGTGCCAGCAGTTTAAATGGCAGGGGAGGCTACACCTTC
CASSLNGRGGYTF
>TRBJ2-5|.|TRBV6-8|.
TGTGCCAGCAGTTACTCGCGCCGCGTAGAGACCCAGTACTTC
CASSYSRRVETQYF
>TRBJ1-4|TRBD1|TRBV5-4|.
TGTGCCAGCAGCTTGGGGGGACAGGGGACTAATGAAAAACTGTTTTTT
CASSLGGQGTNEKLFF
>TRBJ2-1|.|TRBV5-5|.
TGTGCCAGCAGCTTCTCGGGGAATGAGCAGTTCTTC
CASSFSGNEQFF
>TRBJ2-7|.|TRBV5-4|.
TGTGCCAGCAGCTGGGGGGTGACCGAGCAGTACTTC
CASSWGVTEQYF
>TRBJ2-4|TRBD2|TRBV7-9|.
TGTGCCAGCAGCTTAGCCACCGCCGGACTAGCTGGCATTCAGTACTTC
CASSLATAGLAGIQYF
>TRBJ1-4|.|TRBV7-9|.
TGTGCCAGCAGCTTTTCAAGCCGTCCTAATGAAAAACTGTTTTTT
CASSFSSRPNEKLFF
>TRBJ1-5|.|TRBV28|.
TGTGCCAGCAGGGACGACACAGGCAGCAATCAGCCCCAGCATTTT
CASRDDTGSNQPQHF
>TRBJ1-4|.|TRBV2|few
TGTGCCAGCAGTCCCAGACAACCTTCAACTAATGAAAAACTGTTTTTT
CASSPRQPSTNEKLFF
>TRBJ1-3|.|TRBV6-1|.
TGTGCCAGCAGTGAAATAAGGGGCTACACCATATATTTT
CASSEIRGYTIYF
>TRBJ1-6|.|TRBV5-1|.
TGCGCCAGCAGGACGGGCGGGACGGGAGATTCACCCCTCCACTTT
CASRTGGTGDSPLHF
>TRBJ1-2|TRBD1|TRBV29-1|few
TGCAGCGTCGCCGGGACAGGTTATGGCTACACCTTC
CSVAGTGYGYTF
>TRBJ1-4|.|TRBV28|.
TGTGCCAGCACAAGCCACGGGACATATGAAAAACTGTTTTTT
CASTSHGTYEKLFF
>TRBJ1-5|.|TRBV2|.
TGTGCCAGCAGTGAAGACGGCAGGGGTGATCAGCCCCAGCATTTT
CASSEDGRGDQPQHF
>TRBJ1-6|TRBD1|TRBV5-4|.
TGTGCCAGCAGCCGACAGGGGCCCTATAATTCACCCCTCCACTTT
CASSRQGPYNSPLHF
>TRBJ2-7|.|TRBV19|.
TGTGCCAGTAGTATTAGTGCGGGTGGCGAGCAGTACTTC
CASSISAGGEQYF
>TRBJ1-5|TRBD1|TRBV6-2/TRBV6-3|.
TGTGCCAGCAGCGGGGACAGATTTTCAATCGGTAATCAGCCCCAGCATTTT
CASSGDRFSIGNQPQHF
>TRBJ1-1|.|TRBV28|once
TGTGCCAGCAGTTTGGACAGCCCGAACACTGAAGCTTTCTTT
CASSLDSPNTEAFF
>TRBJ1-5|TRBD1|TRBV5-5|.
TGTGCCAGCAGCTCGGGACAGGTCAATCAGCCCCAGCATTTT
CASSSGQVNQPQHF
>TRBJ2-1|.|TRBV18|.
TGTGCCAGCTCCCTACTAGCCTCACCCTACAATGAGCAGTTCTTC
CASSLLASPYNEQFF
>TRBJ2-2|TRBD2|TRBV7-2|once
TGTGCCAGCAGCTTCCTAGCGGGGTCCACCGGGGAGCTGTTTTTT
CASSFLAGSTGELFF
>TRBJ1-5|.|TRBV3-1/TRBV3-2|.
TGTGCCAGCAGCCCGGCCAGGGTACAGCCCCAGCATTTT
CASSPARVQPQHF
>TRBJ1-2|TRBD1|TRBV19|.
TGTGCCAGTAGCCCTACCTCGACAGGGGACTATGGCTACACCTTC
CASSPTSTGDYGYTF
>TRBJ2-5|TRBD2|TRBV27|.
TGTGCCAGCAGTCCCCCCCCGGGACTAGCTAAAGAGACCCAGTACTTC
CASSPPPGLAKETQYF
>TRBJ1-5|.|TRBV28|.
TGTGCCAGCGGTAGGGTGGCGGGAGGCAATCAGCCCCAGCATTTT
CASGRVAGGNQPQHF
>TRBJ2-3|.|TRBV4-2|once
TGTGCCAGCAGCCAAGAAGCAGGATTTCAAGACGCAGATACGCAGTATTTT
CASSQEAGFQDADTQYF
>TRBJ1-6|TRBD1|TRBV5-6|.
TGTGCCAGCAGCTTGGACAGGGGGTCCCAACCCCTCCACTTT
CASSLDRGSQPLHF
>TRBJ1-6|.|TRBV4-2|.
TGTGCCAGCAGCCAAGCCTCCGGACAGACTAATTCACCCCTCCACTTT
CASSQASGQTNSPLHF
>TRBJ2-5|TRBD2|TRBV19|.
TGTGCCAGTAGTATAGCGGCTAGCGGGGGGAGGCAAGAGACCCAGTACTTC
CASSIAASGGRQETQYF